The 29 T cell receptor beta chains below come from one sample, sequenced in a study of blood T cells in healthy people across ages (dated by TCRdb to the mid-2010s). Libraries came from 5' RACE. A second about 7 to 11 cycle PCR used a sample-barcoded 5' primer and a J-beta primer mix. TCRdb reworked the public reads: Q25 trimming with fastp, MiXCR clone assembly, productive beta chains retained. Every entry covers one CDR3 protein and lists the most common genes and DNA from its rows. The sample contains fewer than 2 million distinct CDR3 sequences, more than 35% of them found a single time. 23% of the sample is held by the ten biggest clonotypes. The sequencing sample was made of blood. These receptors were obtained from a human donor in good health.

This clonotype has a count of ten or more. This chain links TRBV20-1 with TRBJ2-5, with TRBD2 as a possible D gene (7 bases). The germline V gene encodes CDR1 DFQATT and CDR2 SNEGSKA (reference sequence). V was trimmed by 4 bases and J by 2 bases, leaving 14 bases between them. There are 14 residues in the CDR3. The CDR3 loop reads CSANAGALQETQYF. As DNA, the CDR3 is TGCAGTGCTAATGCGGGGGCCCTTCAAGAGACCCAGTACTTC.

The chain uses TRBV6-2 or TRBV6-3 and TRBJ1-2; 7 nucleotides align to TRBD1. V was pared by 0 bases and J by 2 bases, with 3 bases of the junction left unmatched. Germline V CDR1 and CDR2: MNHEY, SVGEGT. CDR3 length: 15 amino acids. This CDR3 reads CASSYSGTVNYGYTF. CDR3 DNA sequence: TGTGCCAGCAGTTACTCCGGGACAGTCAACTATGGCTACACCTTC.

V is TRBV7-2 and J is TRBJ2-1; 8 bases match TRBD1. V shed 4 bases and J 15 bases; nucleotides not matched to a gene: 17. The V gene's germline CDR1 is SGHTA and CDR2 FQGNSA. The CDR3 spans 15 residues. The CDR3 DNA reads TGTGCCAGCAGCTCCACAGGGACAGGTCGTATTTTGCGGTTCTTC. Translation: CASSSTGTGRILRFF.

The V gene is TRBV15, the J gene TRBJ2-3; D is undetermined. Germline V gene lookup returns CDR1 LNHNV and CDR2 YYDKDF (reference sequence). V was trimmed by 1 base and J by 5 bases, leaving 7 bases between them. The CDR3 consists of 13 residues. The CDR3 nucleotides are TGTGCCACCAGCAGAGGGGGTGAAGATACGCAGTATTTT. This translates into CATSRGGEDTQYF. The full variable domain, with the rest looked up from reference TRBV15 and TRBJ2-3, is DAMVIQNPRYQVTQFGKPVTLSCSQTLNHNVMYWYQQKSSQAPKLLFHYYDKDFNNEADTPDNFQSRRPNTSFCFLDIRSPGLGDTAMYLCATSRGGEDTQYFGPGTRLTVL.

The table lists this clonotype with a few counts. J is TRBJ2-1 and V is TRBV6-2 or TRBV6-3; tentative D call: TRBD1 (6 bases). From germline, CDR1 is MNHEY and CDR2 SVGEGT. V lost 7 bases to trimming and J lost 7 bases, with 20 bases between them. This CDR3 has 15 residues. CDR3 nucleotides: TGTGCCAGCACCCAGCGCAGGGGAGTAGAGAATGAGCAGTTCTTC. It specifies CASTQRRGVENEQFF.

This chain links TRBV6-1 with TRBJ2-5; perhaps TRBD1 as D (6 bases). Germline CDR1 reads MNHNS; CDR2 reads SASEGT. V gave up 6 bases and J gave up 3 bases, with 14 bases separating them. There are 14 residues in the CDR3. CDR3 nucleotides: TGTGCCAGCAGGAGCAGGGGTTTAGAAGAGACCCAGTACTTC. Translation gives CASRSRGLEETQYF.

The chain combines TRBV7-2 with TRBJ2-7; TRBD1 agrees at 7 bases. This CDR3 is 15 amino acids long. Looked up from germline, CDR1 is SGHTA and CDR2 is FQGNSA. V lost 5 bases, J lost 3 bases, and 10 bases stayed unmatched. CDR3 sequence reads: CASSRGGQQNYEQYF. The CDR3 coding sequence is TGTGCCAGCAGCCGAGGGGGACAGCAGAACTACGAGCAGTACTTC. Looking up the rest from reference TRBV7-2 and TRBJ2-7 gives the full variable domain: GAGVSQSPSNKVTEKGKDVELRCDPISGHTALYWYRQSLGQGLEFLIYFQGNSAPDKSGLPSDRFSAERTGGSVSTLTIQRTQQEDSAVYLCASSRGGQQNYEQYFGPGTRLTVT.

The chain uses TRBV10-3 and TRBJ2-3; no definite D call. Germline V lookup: CDR1 ENHRY, CDR2 SYGVKD. The CDR3 runs 16 residues. Trimming cost V 0 bases and J 4 bases, with 14 bases left between them. DNA for the CDR3: TGTGCCATCAGTGAGTCCTCATCAGGAGCATCAGATACGCAGTATTTT. Translated, it gives CAISESSSGASDTQYF.

The chain has TRBV28 and TRBJ2-6; 8 bases are a match to TRBD2. V gave up 3 bases and J gave up 3 bases; unmatched junction bases: 4. The V gene's germline CDR1 is MDHEN and CDR2 SYDVKM. The CDR3 is made up of 16 amino acids. The CDR3: CASSLRGANGANVLTF. CDR3 nucleotides: TGTGCCAGCAGTTTGCGGGGGGCTAATGGGGCCAACGTCCTGACTTTC.

A note on this clonotype: This may come from a read error, since a much larger clone is one base off. The rearrangement uses TRBV4-3 and TRBJ2-7; D gene ambiguous. The CDR3 spans 15 residues. Germline lookup yields CDR1 LGHNA and CDR2 YSLEER. CDR3 loop: CASSQAVVSPYGQYF. The CDR3 nucleotides are TGCGCCAGCAGCCAAGCGGTGGTTTCCCCCTACGGGCAGTACTTC.

This clonotype was counted only a few times. The V call is TRBV4-2, the J call TRBJ2-5, with 16 bases identical to TRBD2. Germline CDR1 LGHNA, CDR2 YNFKEQ. The CDR3 runs 15 residues. Trimming at V came to 8 bases and at J to 0 bases, leaving 0 bases not matched to a gene. In DNA, the CDR3 is TGTGCCAGCGGGACTAGCGGGGGGGACCAAGAGACCCAGTACTTC. This translates into CASGTSGGDQETQYF.

V is TRBV7-9 and J is TRBJ2-5; 7 positions agree with TRBD2. CDR3 length: 16 residues. Germline trimming cut 5 bases from V and 3 bases from J; bases unmatched to any gene: 12. CDR1 is SEHNR and CDR2 is FQNEAQ in the germline V gene (reference sequence). The CDR3 DNA sequence: TGTGCCAGCAGCCCAAGCTGGGCTAGCGGAAAAGAGACCCAGTACTTC. Amino acids: CASSPSWASGKETQYF.

Concerning this clonotype: The junction differs from germline at one of its ends, possibly a read error. V gene TRBV12-3 or TRBV12-4 combines with J gene TRBJ1-1; D uncertain. The length of the CDR3 is 12 residues. CDR3 DNA: TGTGCCAGCAATTTAGGGTTCGCTGAAGCTTTCTTT. Protein product: CASNLGFAEAFF.

The rearrangement links TRBV21-1 to TRBJ2-4; the table's D call TRBD1 went unverified against the DNA. TRBV21-1 corresponds to a pseudogene. CDR3 size: 14 residues. For the CDR3, the DNA is TGTGCCAGCAGCAAACAAGAGAAGGGGAACATTCAGTACTTC. Translated: CASSKQEKGNIQYF.

As concerns this clonotype: The junction shows a germline mismatch at one end, possibly a read error. CDR3 region: CSARAWSSEAFF. The CDR3 DNA follows: TGCAGTGCCAGAGCGTGGTCCTCTGAAGCTTTCTTT. This chain links TRBV20-1 with TRBJ1-1; D ambiguous. CDR1 is DFQATT, CDR2 SNEGSKA, per germline (reference sequence). The CDR3 covers 12 residues.

This rearrangement joins TRBV4-1 to TRBJ2-2; D may be TRBD1 (5 bases). V lost 2 bases and J lost 5, with 15 bases in between. Germline V lookup: CDR1 MGHRA, CDR2 YSYEKL. This CDR3 is 16 amino acids long. The CDR3 DNA sequence: TGCGCCAGCAGCCAAAACCGACAGCCACTTACCGGGGAGCTGTTTTTT. It yields the protein CASSQNRQPLTGELFF.

This clonotype came up a few times. The genes are TRBV27 and TRBJ2-7; no definite D call. Germline V gene data show CDR1 as MNHEY and CDR2 as SMNVEV (reference sequence). The CDR3 consists of 18 residues. V was cut by 5 bases and J by 0 bases, with 23 bases left in between. Written as DNA, the CDR3 is TGTGCCAGCAGTCCCTATCAACTTAGTACAGTTTACTCCTACGAGCAGTACTTC. Protein product: CASSPYQLSTVYSYEQYF.

V and J are TRBV5-6 and TRBJ1-1, with D possibly matching TRBD1 (5 bases). The CDR3 has 14 residues. V lost 4 bases, J lost 7 bases, and 17 bases lay in between. The germline V gene encodes CDR1 SGHDT and CDR2 YYEEEE. The CDR3 region is CASSHTGTGREAFF. As DNA, the CDR3 is TGTGCCAGCAGCCACACAGGTACTGGCCGTGAAGCTTTCTTT.

This clonotype appeared a few times. The chain is built from TRBV5-1 and TRBJ1-2; D not certain. CDR3 size: 15 residues. V was pared by 4 bases and J by 0 bases, with 13 bases between. Germline V CDR1 and CDR2: SGHRS, YFSETQ. The CDR3 sequence is CASSKRQEANYGYTF. The DNA of the CDR3 is TGCGCCAGCAGCAAAAGACAAGAAGCTAACTATGGCTACACCTTC.

This clonotype was observed a few times. This chain joins TRBV6-6 and TRBJ1-1, with 8 bases fitting TRBD1. CDR3 length: 14 residues. J gave up 5 bases and V 2 bases, and 4 bases lay outside the gene matches. The V gene's germline CDR1 is MNHNY and CDR2 SVGAGI (reference sequence). CDR3 sequence reads: CASSYRQGRTEAFF. The CDR3 DNA reads TGTGCCAGCAGTTACCGACAGGGGAGGACTGAAGCTTTCTTT.

The chain links TRBV12-3 or TRBV12-4 to TRBJ2-7; unclear D gene. Between the trimmed V and J ends, which lost 8 bases and 4 bases, there was a span of 21 bases. This CDR3 comprises 15 residues. The CDR3 nucleotides read TGTGCCAGCTCCCTGTCGCAGTTGCCCCGATACGAGCAGTACTTC. Protein sequence: CASSLSQLPRYEQYF.

The chain links TRBV7-2 to TRBJ2-1; maybe TRBD1 (5 bases). Germline values: CDR1 SGHTA, CDR2 FQGNSA. The V gene lost 2 bases and the J gene lost 4 bases, with 18 bases spanning the gap. There are 17 residues in the CDR3. The CDR3 DNA reads TGTGCCAGCAGCTTATTTGGGGCCGAGGCCGTGTACAATGAGCAGTTCTTC. Translation gives CASSLFGAEAVYNEQFF.

This chain uses TRBV5-1 with TRBJ1-2, with a tentative D call TRBD1 (5 bases). The CDR3 length is 12 residues. V lost 7 bases, J lost 3 bases, and 10 bases lay in between. Germline CDR1 reads SGHRS; CDR2 reads YFSETQ. CDR3 nucleotides: TGCGCCAGCCACCAGGGAGACTATGGCTACACCTTC. Translated: CASHQGDYGYTF.

V gene TRBV7-8 combines with J gene TRBJ1-1; D remains ambiguous. CDR3 length: 12 residues. Per germline, CDR1 SGHVS and CDR2 FQNEAQ. The V end was cut by 1 base, the J end by 11 bases, with 11 bases between. CDR3 sequence (DNA): TGTGCCAGCAGCTTAGTCCGGGAGAGGGCTTTCTTT. Its protein is CASSLVRERAFF. Full variable domain (missing parts from reference TRBV7-8 and TRBJ1-1): GAGVSQSPRYKVAKRGQDVALRCDPISGHVSLFWYQQALGQGPEFLTYFQNEAQLDKSGLPSDRFFAERPEGSVSTLKIQRTQQEDSAVYLCASSLVRERAFFGQGTRLTVV.

The chain employs TRBV6-6 and TRBJ2-4; D possibly corresponds to TRBD2 (6 bases). The DNA end is more similar to TRBJ2-7, so the J call may be wrong. This CDR3 contains 13 residues. The germline gives CDR1 MNHNY, CDR2 SVGAGI (reference sequence). Here the CDR3 reads CASSYRDSSEQYF. The CDR3, as DNA: TGTGCCAGCAGTTACCGGGACTCTAGCGAGCAGTACTTC.

The rearrangement links TRBV15 to TRBJ1-5, with D possibly being TRBD1 (6 bases). The CDR3 covers 16 residues. Trimming removed 0 bases from V and 6 bases from J, with 15 bases in between. Germline CDR1 LNHNV, CDR2 YYDKDF (reference sequence). The CDR3 nucleotides are TGTGCCACCAGCAGAGATGAGGGGGACCGAAGTCAGCCCCAGCATTTT. Encoded protein: CATSRDEGDRSQPQHF.

There are a few counts of this clonotype. The chain links TRBV7-2 to TRBJ2-5; D is unresolved. V was cut by 8 bases and J by 5 bases, with 18 bases left in between. Germline V gene lookup returns CDR1 SGHTA and CDR2 FQGNSA. This CDR3 contains 14 residues. DNA for the CDR3: TGTGCCAGCGGTGGTCGTCGGGTGCTTGAGACCCAGTACTTC. Protein: CASGGRRVLETQYF. The full variable domain, completed using reference TRBV7-2 and TRBJ2-5, is GAGVSQSPSNKVTEKGKDVELRCDPISGHTALYWYRQSLGQGLEFLIYFQGNSAPDKSGLPSDRFSAERTGGSVSTLTIQRTQQEDSAVYLCASGGRRVLETQYFGPGTRLLVL.

The CDR3 region has the DNA TGTGCCAGCAGCCTCAACCTCCGGGACAGGCAAGAGACCCAGTACTTC. It encodes CASSLNLRDRQETQYF. The V and J genes are TRBV7-3 and TRBJ2-5; the match to TRBD1 covers 8 bases. Germline values: CDR1 SGHTA, CDR2 FQGTGA. V was clipped by 5 bases and J by 2 bases; unmatched bases: 10. This CDR3 is 16 amino acids long.

A word on this clonotype: Compared with germline, one end of the junction differs, possibly owing to a read error. The chain recombines TRBV11-2 with TRBJ2-7; TRBD1 matches at 11 bases. The CDR3 extends over 14 amino acids. Germline V gene sequence: CDR1 SGHAT, CDR2 FQNNGV. Written as DNA, the CDR3 is TGTGCCAGCAGCATCCGGGACAGGGGGGACGAACAGTACTTC. Its protein product is CASSIRDRGDEQYF.